One sample yielded the 26 T cell receptor beta chains listed below, sequenced in a study of cytomegalovirus exposure and HLA in healthy donors (dated by TCRdb to 2017 to 2019). The library came from the immunoSEQ multiplex PCR assay. The multiplex PCR relied on a mix of 60 forward primers for TCR Vbeta segments and 13 reverse primers for TCR Jbeta segments. TCRdb provides this immuneACCESS table in a form limited to in-frame rearrangements. Some clones are lacking; in checked studies, under half of them reflect an unresolved V gene, and why the rest are absent is not known. The sample yields some 200,000 clones; approximately 80% were counted once. The ten largest clonotypes hold about a sixth of the sample. Source material: PBMCs. Every receptor here comes from a man aged 40-49 years in good health and CMV-seronegative.

The chain has TRBV9 and TRBJ1-2; 7 bases agree with TRBD1. CDR3 length: 15 residues. J gave up 3 bases and V 3 bases, and 8 bases lay outside the gene matches. The germline V gene has CDR1 SGDLS and CDR2 YYNGEE. CDR3 DNA: TGTGCCAGCAGCGCGAGTTCCAGGGGGGACTATGGCTACACCTTC. Protein product: CASSASSRGDYGYTF.

V usage is TRBV7-2 and J usage is TRBJ1-1; a possible D gene is TRBD1 (6 bases). Trimming left V 4 bases short and J 10 bases short, with 10 bases between. CDR1 is SGHTA and CDR2 is FQGNSA in the germline V gene. The CDR3 covers 11 residues. The CDR3 is CASSYRDTAFF. CDR3 nucleotide sequence: TGTGCCAGCAGCTACCGGGACACAGCTTTCTTT.

The chain employs TRBV2 and TRBJ1-4; D might be TRBD1 (6 bases). The CDR3 has 13 residues. Per the germline V gene, CDR1 is SNHLY and CDR2 is FYNNEI. V lost 8 bases and J 7 bases, leaving 14 bases between the germline ends. The CDR3 region has the DNA TGTGCCAGCCAACAGGGAATCTCTGAAAAACTGTTTTTT. Translating gives CASQQGISEKLFF.

The chain recombines TRBV5-1 with TRBJ2-1; TRBD1 matches 7 bases. The CDR3 length is 13 residues. The germline V gene encodes CDR1 SGHRS and CDR2 YFSETQ. V trimming: 4 bases; J trimming: 5 bases; junction bases outside the gene matches: 3. CDR3 amino acids: CASSKGQNNEQFF. The CDR3 nucleotides are TGCGCCAGCAGCAAGGGACAGAACAATGAGCAGTTCTTC.

V and J are TRBV7-3 and TRBJ1-1; D uncertain. The V and J ends lost 5 bases and 2 bases respectively, with 9 bases between them. The CDR3 runs to 13 residues. Germline V lookup: CDR1 SGHTA, CDR2 FQGTGA. The CDR3, as DNA: TGTGCCAGCAGCATTCAGGCTAACACTGAAGCTTTCTTT. Amino acids: CASSIQANTEAFF.

This clone was recorded once. V gene TRBV28 combines with J gene TRBJ1-1; D perhaps matches TRBD1 (5 bases). In germline, CDR1 is MDHEN, CDR2 SYDVKM. Trimming stripped 6 bases from V and 1 base from J, with 24 bases between. The CDR3 is 18 residues long. The DNA of the CDR3 is TGTGCCAGCAGCCCGCCCCAGGGTGCCGGGGGGACGAACACTGAAGCTTTCTTT. It is translated as CASSPPQGAGGTNTEAFF.

V and J are TRBV7-2 and TRBJ1-1, with TRBD1 matching over 9 bases. This CDR3 contains 14 residues. The germline CDR1 and CDR2 sequences are SGHTA and FQGNSA. Trimming removed 6 bases from V and 3 bases from J; junction bases left unmatched: 5. CDR3 sequence (DNA): TGTGCCAGCAGGCTACAGGGGGCGTACACTGAAGCTTTCTTT. It translates to CASRLQGAYTEAFF.

The gene calls are TRBV9 and TRBJ1-4; TRBD1 is a possible D gene (5 bases). The CDR3 runs to 18 residues. CDR1 is SGDLS, CDR2 YYNGEE, per germline. V lost 0 bases and J lost 2, with 17 bases in between. Written as DNA, the CDR3 is TGTGCCAGCAGCGTAGGAGTTGGTGACAGCCGGACTAATGAAAAACTGTTTTTT. Its protein product is CASSVGVGDSRTNEKLFF. Complete variable domain (other parts from reference TRBV9 and TRBJ1-4): DSGVTQTPKHLITATGQRVTLRCSPRSGDLSVYWYQQSLDQGLQFLIQYYNGEERAKGNILERFSAQQFPDLHSELNLSSLELGDSALYFCASSVGVGDSRTNEKLFFGSGTQLSVL.

The chain recombines TRBV5-6 with TRBJ2-1; possibly TRBD1 for D (5 bases). V was clipped by 3 bases and J by 6 bases, with 16 bases between them. The CDR3 covers 15 residues. The germline V gene encodes CDR1 SGHDT and CDR2 YYEEEE. DNA for the CDR3: TGTGCCAGCAGCTCCTTGGCGCAGGGTGGCAATGAGCAGTTCTTC. Protein sequence: CASSSLAQGGNEQFF. The full variable domain, in which reference TRBV5-6 and TRBJ2-1 provide the parts outside the CDR3, is DAGVTQSPTHLIKTRGQQVTLRCSPKSGHDTVSWYQQALGQGPQFIFQYYEEEERQRGNFPDRFSGHQFPNYSSELNVNALLLGDSALYLCASSSLAQGGNEQFFGPGTRLTVL.

The V gene is TRBV15, the J gene TRBJ2-1, with D perhaps TRBD2 (6 bases). Trimming took 0 bases from V and 9 from J, leaving 12 bases between them. CDR1 is LNHNV, CDR2 YYDKDF, per germline (reference sequence). This CDR3 spans 14 amino acids. The CDR3: CATSREGGVAEQFF. The CDR3 DNA is TGTGCCACCAGCAGAGAGGGGGGAGTCGCTGAGCAGTTCTTC.

The chain combines TRBV7-9 with TRBJ2-3, with D tentatively TRBD1 (7 bases). Trimming took off 7 bases at V and 6 bases at J, with 20 bases between the two ends. Germline V gene lookup returns CDR1 SEHNR and CDR2 FQNEAQ (reference sequence). This CDR3 region has 15 residues. The CDR3 sequence: CASIRTGDRGDTQYF. CDR3 DNA: TGTGCCAGCATCCGGACAGGAGACCGGGGGGATACGCAGTATTTT.

The rearrangement joins TRBV7-3 to TRBJ2-5, with TRBD2 identical over 8 bases. Trimming removed 2 bases from V and 5 bases from J; junction bases left unmatched: 7. The CDR3 contains 15 residues. CDR1 is SGHTA, CDR2 FQGTGA, per germline. The CDR3 spells CASSLLGTRGETQYF. CDR3 DNA: TGTGCCAGCAGCTTACTTGGGACTAGGGGTGAGACCCAGTACTTC.

The genes are TRBV7-9 and TRBJ1-4; 7 positions agree with TRBD1. CDR1 is SEHNR, CDR2 FQNEAQ, per germline (reference sequence). There are 16 residues in the CDR3. Trimming removed 2 bases from V and 0 bases from J; junction bases left unmatched: 3. The CDR3 DNA reads TGTGCCAGCAGCTTATCGCAGGGGGCAACTAATGAAAAACTGTTTTTT. It translates to CASSLSQGATNEKLFF.

Remarks on this clone: The junction differs from germline at one of its ends, possibly a read error. The chain carries TRBV10-3 and TRBJ1-1, with 7 positions matching TRBD1. Per germline, CDR1 ENHRY and CDR2 SYGVKD. The CDR3 contains 14 residues. CDR3: CAITRDRLNAEAFF. The CDR3 DNA is TGTGCCATCACTCGGGACAGACTGAACGCTGAAGCTTTCTTT.

V gene TRBV29-1 combines with J gene TRBJ2-2; 10 bases are shared with TRBD1. CDR3 length equals 14 residues. V dropped 7 bases and J dropped 2; count of bases not matched to a gene: 4. The germline V gene encodes CDR1 SQVTM and CDR2 ANQGSEA. The CDR3 region has the DNA TGCAGCGCTCGGACAGGGGGAAACACCGGGGAGCTGTTTTTT. Amino acids: CSARTGGNTGELFF.

This chain joins TRBV6-1 and TRBJ1-4, with a possible D match to TRBD1 (6 bases). The CDR3 runs 14 residues. In germline, CDR1 is MNHNS, CDR2 SASEGT. With 2 bases removed from V and 8 bases from J, the gap between germline ends came to 12 bases. CDR3 protein: CASSEHRVGEKLFF. The CDR3 nucleotides are TGTGCCAGCAGTGAACACAGGGTGGGAGAAAAACTGTTTTTT.

The rearrangement uses TRBV2 and TRBJ2-1; possibly TRBD1 for D (6 bases). The CDR3 spans 15 residues. Germline V gives CDR1 SNHLY, CDR2 FYNNEI. V was pared by 2 bases and J by 7 bases, with 15 bases between. The DNA of the CDR3 is TGTGCCAGCAGTGAACAAACGGGAAGGGGGAATGAGCAGTTCTTC. This gives the protein CASSEQTGRGNEQFF.

Comment on this clone: Other DNA sequences in the same sample also yield this CDR3. The J gene is TRBJ2-7, the V gene TRBV28; 12 positions match TRBD1. V was clipped by 6 bases and J by 7 bases; unmatched bases: 16. Germline V CDR1 and CDR2: MDHEN, SYDVKM. CDR3 length equals 17 residues. CDR3 in DNA: TGTGCCAGCAGATCTGGGACAGGGGGCGCTTCCTACAATGAGCAGTACTTC. Translated, it gives CASRSGTGGASYNEQYF.

This chain connects TRBV28 to TRBJ2-3, with D possibly being TRBD2 (7 bases). The CDR3 spans 18 residues. The ends were cut back, 1 base at V and 3 bases at J, with 20 bases in the middle. CDR1 MDHEN and CDR2 SYDVKM come from the germline V gene. The CDR3 reads CASSLLVTGRGLTDTQYF. Written as DNA, the CDR3 is TGTGCCAGCAGTTTATTAGTTACCGGGCGGGGGCTGACAGATACGCAGTATTTT.

The chain joins TRBV2 to TRBJ1-3; D is uncertain. Germline CDR1 and CDR2: SNHLY and FYNNEI. This CDR3 has 13 amino acids. V was cut by 3 bases and J by 4 bases, with 7 bases left in between. As DNA, the CDR3 is TGTGCCAGCAGTGATCCCTCCGGAAACACCATATATTTT. The encoded protein is CASSDPSGNTIYF.

This sequence joins TRBV30 and TRBJ1-5; D uncertain. Germline V CDR1 and CDR2: GTSNPN, SVGIG (reference sequence). The CDR3 loop spans 13 amino acids. Trimming took off 2 bases at V and 4 bases at J, with 9 bases between the two ends. The CDR3, as DNA: TGTGCCTGGAGTACTACGGAGAATCAGCCCCAGCATTTT. As protein: CAWSTTENQPQHF. The entire variable domain, with the rest obtained from reference TRBV30 and TRBJ1-5, is as follows: SQTIHQWPATLVQPVGSPLSLECTVEGTSNPNLYWYRQAAGRGLQLLFYSVGIGQISSEVPQNLSASRPQDRQFILSSKKLLLSDSGFYLCAWSTTENQPQHFGDGTRLSIL.

The chain uses TRBV7-9 and TRBJ2-5, with 8 positions matching TRBD2. After removal of 4 bases from V and 4 bases from J, the junction contained 8 bases not matched to a gene. Looked up from germline, CDR1 is SEHNR and CDR2 is FQNEAQ (reference sequence). The CDR3 sequence is 15 residues long. The CDR3 loop reads CASSSLRGGGETQYF. As DNA, the CDR3 is TGTGCCAGCAGCTCCCTCCGGGGGGGCGGAGAGACCCAGTACTTC.

This clone was counted once. The rearrangement links TRBV28 to TRBJ2-2; D not resolved. Germline V CDR1 and CDR2: MDHEN, SYDVKM. Trimming took 3 bases from V and 8 from J, leaving 4 bases between them. The CDR3 has 11 residues. The CDR3 spells CASSFTGELFF. The CDR3 DNA sequence: TGTGCCAGCAGTTTCACAGGGGAGCTGTTTTTT.

V is TRBV4-3 and J is TRBJ1-2; TRBD1 aligns across 9 bases. The CDR3 length is 17 residues. Germline CDR1 LGHNA, CDR2 YSLEER. With V trimmed by 8 bases and J by 5 bases, 18 bases remained unmatched. The CDR3 spells CASRKGGPGQGFYGYTF. In DNA, the CDR3 is TGCGCCAGCCGCAAGGGAGGTCCGGGACAGGGCTTTTATGGCTACACCTTC.

A word on this clone: One junction end does not reproduce the germline sequence, and a read error may be involved. The chain employs TRBV7-9 and TRBJ2-3; TRBD2 matches 8 bases. The CDR3 length is 16 residues. Germline CDR1 SEHNR, CDR2 FQNEAQ (reference sequence). The DNA of the CDR3 is TGTTCCAGCAGCTTAAGTACGGGAGGGTTTACAGATACGCAGTATTTT. This translates into CSSSLSTGGFTDTQYF. The whole variable domain, filled in from reference TRBV7-9 and TRBJ2-3, reads DTGVSQNPRHKITKRGQNVTFRCDPISEHNRLYWYRQTLGQGPEFLTYFQNEAQLEKSRLLSDRFSAERPKGSFSTLEIQRTEQGDSAMYLCSSSLSTGGFTDTQYFGPGTRLTVL.

V and J are TRBV5-8 and TRBJ2-1; tentative D call: TRBD1 (6 bases). This CDR3 is 13 amino acids long. Trimming cost V 3 bases and J 10 bases, with 14 bases left between them. Germline V gene data show CDR1 as SGHTS and CDR2 as YDEGEE. The CDR3 reads CASSSDRRKEQFF. Written as DNA, the CDR3 is TGTGCCAGCAGCTCTGACAGGAGGAAGGAGCAGTTCTTC.